The 10 T cell receptor beta chains in this list originate from one sample, sequenced in a study of T cells in Graves' hyperthyroidism and ophthalmopathy. Amplified regions were TCR beta CDR3 sequences from RNA transcripts. TCR CDR3 regions were first amplified by RT-PCR with HTBI primers. Via MiXCR, TCRdb re-called the multiplex PCR reads, giving one row per CDR3 protein. There are hundreds of thousands of distinct CDR3 sequences in the sample; 45% occur only once, and less than 9% lies in the top ten. Material for sequencing was peripheral blood or thyroid tissue (not recorded which). Receptors originate from an adult man with Graves' disease, either hyperthyroidism or ophthalmopathy (not recorded which).

Turning to this clonotype: A read error may be the cause here, since a much bigger clone is one base away. V and J are TRBV15 and TRBJ1-5, with D uncertain. V lost 2 bases and J 2 bases, leaving 22 bases between the germline ends. Germline loops: CDR1 LNHNV, CDR2 YYDKDF (reference sequence). The CDR3 sequence is 19 residues long. The CDR3 loop reads CATSRSSLAGEAGNQPQHF. In DNA, the CDR3 is TGTGCCACCAGCAGATCTTCGCTGGCCGGGGAGGCTGGCAATCAGCCCCAGCATTTT.

This clonotype was seen at least ten times. The chain uses TRBV7-2 and TRBJ1-5; possibly TRBD1 for D (6 bases). Germline CDR1 reads SGHTA; CDR2 reads FQGNSA. V gave up 5 bases and J gave up 11 bases, with 22 bases separating them. The CDR3 is 15 residues long. The CDR3 is CASSPTGTTQQAQHF. The CDR3 DNA reads as TGTGCCAGCAGCCCAACCGGGACAACCCAGCAGGCCCAGCATTTT.

The rearrangement uses TRBV20-1 and TRBJ1-1, with a possible D match to TRBD1 (5 bases). This CDR3 is built from 12 residues. In germline, CDR1 is DFQATT, CDR2 SNEGSKA (reference sequence). This CDR3 reads CGYSGRNTEAFF. CDR3 nucleotide sequence: TGCGGGTACTCAGGGAGGAACACTGAAGCTTTCTTT.

Only a few counts were recorded for this clonotype. V gene TRBV9 combines with J gene TRBJ1-2, with 7 bases fitting TRBD1. V trimming: 0 bases; J trimming: 6 bases; junction bases outside the gene matches: 8. This CDR3 is 15 amino acids long. Germline lookup yields CDR1 SGDLS and CDR2 YYNGEE. CDR3 region: CASSVEGQTVDGYTF. Here the CDR3 DNA reads TGTGCCAGCAGCGTAGAGGGACAGACGGTTGATGGCTACACCTTC.

This chain links TRBV7-2 with TRBJ2-7; the match to TRBD1 covers 11 bases. The CDR3 totals 16 residues. Germline CDR1 and CDR2: SGHTA and FQGNSA. With V trimmed by 1 base and J by 3 bases, 5 bases remained unmatched. The CDR3 DNA follows: TGTGCCAGCAGCTTAGGTTGGGACAGGGGGGACTACGAGCAGTACTTC. Its protein product is CASSLGWDRGDYEQYF. The full variable domain, completed using reference TRBV7-2 and TRBJ2-7, is GAGVSQSPSNKVTEKGKDVELRCDPISGHTALYWYRQSLGQGLEFLIYFQGNSAPDKSGLPSDRFSAERTGGSVSTLTIQRTQQEDSAVYLCASSLGWDRGDYEQYFGPGTRLTVT.

The chain carries TRBV6-5 and TRBJ2-7; D is unresolved. V was pared by 3 bases and J by 9 bases, with 9 bases between. The CDR3 covers 11 residues. The germline V gene has CDR1 MNHEY and CDR2 SVGAGI. The CDR3 here is CASSYGVLQYF. DNA of the CDR3: TGTGCCAGCAGTTATGGGGTGTTGCAGTACTTC.

This clonotype occurred a few times. The rearrangement joins TRBV20-1 to TRBJ1-5; D not certain. Germline lookup yields CDR1 DFQATT and CDR2 SNEGSKA (reference sequence). The CDR3 has 12 residues. The germline V and J ends were trimmed by 3 bases and 9 bases, with 12 bases remaining between them. The CDR3 DNA reads TGCAGTGCTAGCTACACCCTCGGGCCCCAGCATTTT. Translated, it gives CSASYTLGPQHF.

The gene calls are TRBV7-8 and TRBJ1-3; D not certain. The CDR3 totals 12 residues. In germline, CDR1 is SGHVS, CDR2 FQNEAQ. Between the trimmed V and J ends, which lost 2 bases and 7 bases, there was a span of 6 bases. This CDR3 reads CASSLLPNTIYF. In DNA form, the CDR3 reads TGTGCCAGCAGCTTATTACCGAACACCATATATTTT.

Remarks on this clonotype: A much larger clone is a single base away; this may be a read error. This chain links TRBV9 with TRBJ1-2; D is perhaps TRBD1 (5 bases). The CDR3 runs 14 residues. With 7 bases removed from V and 4 bases from J, the gap between germline ends came to 17 bases. Per germline, CDR1 SGDLS and CDR2 YYNGEE. The CDR3 reads CASGGKGVSYGYTF. Here the CDR3 DNA reads TGTGCCAGCGGCGGTAAAGGGGTGAGCTATGGCTACACCTTC.

This clonotype was observed many times. The gene calls are TRBV2 and TRBJ1-1; the D is unclear. V lost 8 bases to trimming and J lost 0 bases, with 13 bases between them. The length of the CDR3 is 14 residues. Germline V gives CDR1 SNHLY, CDR2 FYNNEI. DNA of the CDR3: TGTGCCAGCTCACCACGGGAGTTGAACACTGAAGCTTTCTTT. It encodes CASSPRELNTEAFF.